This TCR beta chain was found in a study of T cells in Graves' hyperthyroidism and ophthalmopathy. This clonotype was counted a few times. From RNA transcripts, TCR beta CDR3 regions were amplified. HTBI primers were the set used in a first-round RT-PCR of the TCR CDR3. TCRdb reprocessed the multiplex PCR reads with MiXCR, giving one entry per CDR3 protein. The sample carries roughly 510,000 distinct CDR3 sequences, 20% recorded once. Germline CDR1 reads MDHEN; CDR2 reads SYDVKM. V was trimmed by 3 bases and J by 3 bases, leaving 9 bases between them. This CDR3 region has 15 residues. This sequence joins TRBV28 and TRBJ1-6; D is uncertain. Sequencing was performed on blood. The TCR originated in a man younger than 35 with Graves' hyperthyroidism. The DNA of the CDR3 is TGTGCCAGCAGTTTTGCGGGGAACTATAATTCACCCCTCCACTTT. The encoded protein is CASSFAGNYNSPLHF.